The 32 T cell receptor beta chains below all came from one sample that was sequenced in a study of blood T cell repertoires in COVID-19. The protocol was immunoSEQ multiplex PCR, while the TCRdb copy is restricted to in-frame clones and leaves out a portion. Of about 220,000 clones listed, 88% are singletons. Sequencing input: PBMCs or T cells enriched from blood (not recorded which). These receptors were taken from a woman aged 25 to 45 who had recovered from COVID-19.

The rearrangement joins TRBV29-1 to TRBJ1-1, with D unclear. CDR1 is SQVTM, CDR2 ANQGSEA, per germline. V lost 5 bases to trimming and J lost 1 base, with 5 bases between them. This CDR3 is built from 11 residues. This CDR3 is CSVPKNTEAFF. As DNA, the CDR3 is TGCAGCGTTCCAAAGAACACTGAAGCTTTCTTT. The variable domain in full, completed from reference TRBV29-1 and TRBJ1-1, reads SAVISQKPSRDICQRGTSLTIQCQVDSQVTMMFWYRQQPGQSLTLIATANQGSEATYESGFVIDKFPISRPNLTFSTLTVSNMSPEDSSIYLCSVPKNTEAFFGQGTRLTVV.

V is TRBV27 and J is TRBJ2-4; TRBD2 agrees at 7 bases. The CDR3 sequence is 16 residues long. Germline CDR1 is MNHEY and CDR2 is SMNVEV (reference sequence). The V and J ends lost 6 bases and 6 bases, in that order; junction bases with no gene match: 14. CDR3: CASSPGGGTIGNIQYF. The CDR3 coding sequence is TGTGCCAGCAGCCCGGGCGGTGGGACTATAGGAAACATTCAGTACTTC.

The rearrangement joins TRBV4-2 to TRBJ2-2, with 8 bases aligning to TRBD2. Germline loops: CDR1 LGHNA, CDR2 YNFKEQ. The CDR3 covers 16 residues. The trim removed 0 bases at V and 7 bases at J, leaving 7 bases unmatched. The CDR3 loop reads CASSQDRGLESGELFF. The DNA of the CDR3 is TGTGCCAGCAGCCAAGACCGGGGACTAGAGAGCGGGGAGCTGTTTTTT.

The chain couples TRBV29-1 to TRBJ1-1, with D possibly matching TRBD1 (6 bases). The CDR3 covers 11 residues. Per the germline V gene, CDR1 is SQVTM and CDR2 is ANQGSEA. V lost 5 bases to trimming and J lost 11 bases, with 15 bases between them. The CDR3: CSVRTVHRAFF. CDR3 DNA sequence: TGCAGCGTTAGGACAGTCCATAGGGCTTTCTTT.

This clone was seen just once. The chain recombines TRBV6-2 or TRBV6-3 with TRBJ2-7, with 15 bases that match TRBD2. Germline CDR1 reads MNHEY; CDR2 reads SVGEGT. This CDR3 is 21 amino acids long. J gave up 2 bases and V 0 bases, and 14 bases lay outside the gene matches. The CDR3 nucleotides read TGTGCCAGCAGTTACTCACGATCCACGGGACTAGCGGGGGGCCGTACCTACGAGCAGTACTTC. Protein sequence: CASSYSRSTGLAGGRTYEQYF.

J is TRBJ2-7 and V is TRBV7-8; TRBD1 matches at 7 bases. This CDR3 has 13 residues. J lost 7 bases, V lost 2 bases, and 5 bases had no gene match. Germline V lookup: CDR1 SGHVS, CDR2 FQNEAQ. For the CDR3, the DNA is TGTGCCAGCAGCTTAACAGACAGGGATGAGCAGTACTTC. The encoded protein is CASSLTDRDEQYF.

This sequence joins TRBV13 and TRBJ1-5, with D unresolved. Germline CDR1 and CDR2: PRHDT and FYEKMQ (reference sequence). Trimming shortened V by 3 bases and J by 1 base, and 10 bases separated the two germline ends. The CDR3 is made up of 15 amino acids. CDR3 nucleotide sequence: TGTGCCAGCAGCTTCGGGAGGAACAGCAATCAGCCCCAGCATTTT. Amino acid sequence: CASSFGRNSNQPQHF.

The chain uses TRBV11-2 and TRBJ1-2, with D unclear. Germline CDR1 and CDR2: SGHAT and FQNNGV. V shed 2 bases and J shed 0 bases, with 7 bases lying between them. The CDR3 length is 14 residues. CDR3 nucleotide sequence: TGTGCCAGCAGCTTAAACGTAGCTAACTATGGCTACACCTTC. It yields the protein CASSLNVANYGYTF.

The gene calls are TRBV2 and TRBJ1-1, with unresolved D. The germline V and J ends were trimmed by 6 bases and 0 bases, with 8 bases remaining between them. Germline-derived CDR1 and CDR2 are SNHLY and FYNNEI. This CDR3 is 13 amino acids long. The CDR3 coding sequence is TGTGCCAGCAGAGGTAGCATGAACACTGAAGCTTTCTTT. It encodes CASRGSMNTEAFF.

Of note for this clone: This sample also contains other DNA sequences that code for the same CDR3. V and J are TRBV11-2 and TRBJ2-7, with D unresolved. The CDR3 is made up of 12 amino acids. Per the germline V gene, CDR1 is SGHAT and CDR2 is FQNNGV. Deletions cut 3 bases from V and 7 bases from J, with 10 bases between. DNA for the CDR3: TGTGCCAGCAGCTTGACAAGTGGGGAGCAGTACTTC. Translated: CASSLTSGEQYF.

The chain joins TRBV4-1 to TRBJ2-1; 7 positions agree with TRBD1. This CDR3 is 15 amino acids long. Germline assignment: CDR1 MGHRA and CDR2 YSYEKL. With 4 bases clipped from V and 0 bases from J, the junction kept 3 bases outside the gene matches. In DNA form, the CDR3 reads TGCGCCAGCAGCCGACAGGGTTACTCCTACAATGAGCAGTTCTTC. This codes for CASSRQGYSYNEQFF.

The chain combines TRBV25-1 with TRBJ2-3; D may be TRBD1 (5 bases). The ends were cut back, 6 bases at V and 0 bases at J, with 10 bases in the middle. This CDR3 spans 14 amino acids. Germline V CDR1 and CDR2: MGHDK, SYGVNS. CDR3 amino acids: CASRGRISTDTQYF. The CDR3 region has the DNA TGTGCCAGCAGGGGGCGGATAAGCACAGATACGCAGTATTTT.

The chain employs TRBV3-1 (or the pseudogene TRBV3-2) and TRBJ1-5; D is possibly TRBD1 (6 bases). Germline values: CDR1 LGHDT, CDR2 YNNKEL (reference sequence). The CDR3 totals 21 residues. Deletions cut 6 bases from V and 0 bases from J, with 30 bases between. This CDR3 reads CASSLNPKRGRGGYSNQPQHF. The CDR3 DNA follows: TGTGCCAGCAGTCTCAACCCAAAACGGGGCCGTGGGGGCTATAGCAATCAGCCCCAGCATTTT.

This clone was detected a few times. The V call is TRBV7-6, the J call TRBJ1-5; maybe TRBD1 (5 bases). CDR3 length: 15 residues. The ends were cut back, 1 base at V and 4 bases at J, with 11 bases in the middle. Germline V CDR1 and CDR2: SGHVS, FNYEAQ. In nucleotides, the CDR3 is TGTGCCAGCAGCTTAGTGCCAGGACATAATCAGCCCCAGCATTTT. Translation gives CASSLVPGHNQPQHF.

V and J are TRBV5-1 and TRBJ1-2; D unresolved. V was shortened by 4 bases and J by 0 bases, with 16 bases between the two germline ends. This CDR3 has 16 residues. Looked up from germline, CDR1 is SGHRS and CDR2 is YFSETQ. DNA of the CDR3: TGCGCCAGCAGCCGGGGAGAGAACCCGACTAACTATGGCTACACCTTC. Protein: CASSRGENPTNYGYTF.

V usage is TRBV21-1 and J usage is TRBJ1-1. TRBV21-1 is a pseudogene segment. This CDR3 is 14 amino acids long. This CDR3 is CASSKLGEVKGAFF. In DNA form, the CDR3 reads TGTGCCAGCAGCAAACTTGGGGAGGTAAAAGGAGCTTTCTTT.

This clone was found once. The rearrangement links TRBV7-6 to TRBJ2-3, with 15 bases lining up with TRBD2. Germline CDR1 SGHVS, CDR2 FNYEAQ. This CDR3 has 18 amino acids. Losses at the gene ends were 4 bases for V and 3 bases for J; bases not matched to a gene: 8. The CDR3 sequence is CASSSRGGTSGGTDTQYF. DNA for the CDR3: TGTGCCAGCAGCTCCCGTGGCGGGACTAGCGGGGGGACAGATACGCAGTATTTT.

This clone has just a few counts. The V call is TRBV9, the J call TRBJ1-3; D not certain. The CDR3 sequence is 13 residues long. The germline CDR1 and CDR2 sequences are SGDLS and YYNGEE. V was trimmed by 6 bases and J by 0 bases, leaving 7 bases between them. CDR3 sequence (DNA): TGTGCCAGCAACCAGGACTCTGGAAACACCATATATTTT. Its translation: CASNQDSGNTIYF.

The V and J genes are TRBV7-2 and TRBJ1-4; TRBD1 might be the D (5 bases). CDR1 and CDR2 from the germline V gene are SGHTA and FQGNSA. Trimming stripped 5 bases from V and 6 bases from J, with 10 bases between. The CDR3 sequence is 13 residues long. This chain's CDR3 is CASSRGTHEKLFF. CDR3 DNA sequence: TGTGCCAGCAGCCGCGGGACTCATGAAAAACTGTTTTTT. Full variable domain (missing parts from reference TRBV7-2 and TRBJ1-4): GAGVSQSPSNKVTEKGKDVELRCDPISGHTALYWYRQSLGQGLEFLIYFQGNSAPDKSGLPSDRFSAERTGGSVSTLTIQRTQQEDSAVYLCASSRGTHEKLFFGSGTQLSVL.

The gene calls are TRBV9 and TRBJ2-1; possibly TRBD1 for D (5 bases). This CDR3 spans 15 amino acids. The V gene lost 4 bases and the J gene lost 2 bases, with 13 bases spanning the gap. Per germline, CDR1 SGDLS and CDR2 YYNGEE. Here the CDR3 DNA reads TGTGCCAGCAGCCCGCGACAGAGAACCTACAATGAGCAGTTCTTC. Translation gives CASSPRQRTYNEQFF.

This clone has a handful of counts. CDR3 in DNA: TGTGCCAGCAGTCTCTCTTCACAAGAAAAACTGTTTTTT. As protein: CASSLSSQEKLFF. The chain joins TRBV6-2 or TRBV6-3 to TRBJ1-4; D remains ambiguous. V shed 5 bases and J shed 8 bases, with 12 bases lying between them. There are 13 residues in the CDR3. Per germline, CDR1 MNHEY and CDR2 SVGEGT.

This sequence joins TRBV5-8 and TRBJ2-7, with 10 positions matching TRBD2. The V gene end was trimmed by 2 bases and the J gene end by 2 bases; junction bases not matched to a gene: 7. The germline gives CDR1 SGHTS, CDR2 YDEGEE. The CDR3 consists of 16 residues. CDR3 sequence reads: CASSFATSGPPYEQYF. CDR3 coding DNA: TGTGCCAGCAGCTTTGCGACTAGCGGGCCGCCCTACGAGCAGTACTTC.

The genes are TRBV19 and TRBJ2-7, with 8 bases that match TRBD1. Germline V gives CDR1 LNHDA, CDR2 SQIVND (reference sequence). CDR3 size: 13 residues. V gave up 5 bases and J gave up 4 bases; unmatched junction bases: 4. This chain's CDR3 is CASSRQGYYEQYF. The CDR3, as DNA: TGTGCCAGTAGTCGACAGGGGTATTACGAGCAGTACTTC.

J is TRBJ1-3 and V is TRBV12-3 or TRBV12-4, with D uncertain. The ends were cut back, 7 bases at V and 7 bases at J, with 8 bases in the middle. The CDR3 totals 11 residues. CDR3 DNA: TGTGCCAGCACCCTCGGGAACACCATATATTTT. Encoded protein: CASTLGNTIYF.

The V gene is TRBV5-1, the J gene TRBJ1-2; D might be TRBD1 (5 bases). CDR3 length equals 15 residues. CDR1 is SGHRS and CDR2 is YFSETQ in the germline V gene. With 1 base removed from V and 3 bases from J, the gap between germline ends came to 13 bases. CDR3 coding DNA: TGCGCCAGCAGCTTGAATGGGGGAGGGGACTATGGCTACACCTTC. Translation gives CASSLNGGGDYGYTF.

The rearrangement joins TRBV3-1 (or the pseudogene TRBV3-2) to TRBJ2-5, with unresolved D. Germline-derived CDR1 and CDR2 are LGHDT and YNNKEL (reference sequence). Trimming removed 3 bases at V and 4 bases at J, with 6 bases between. The CDR3 covers 12 residues. CDR3 sequence (DNA): TGTGCCAGCAGCCATCTTCGAGAGACCCAGTACTTC. Its protein is CASSHLRETQYF.

This clone was seen a single time. The V and J genes are TRBV11-2 and TRBJ2-1; TRBD2 might be the D (7 bases). Germline lookup yields CDR1 SGHAT and CDR2 FQNNGV. Trimming removed 5 bases at V and 2 bases at J, with 16 bases between. This CDR3 spans 16 amino acids. The CDR3 spells CASSPSWGGAYNEQFF. The CDR3 DNA sequence: TGTGCCAGCAGCCCCTCGTGGGGGGGCGCCTACAATGAGCAGTTCTTC.

The chain employs TRBV9 and TRBJ2-2; unclear D gene. This CDR3 spans 12 amino acids. V was pared by 5 bases and J by 7 bases, with 9 bases between. CDR1 and CDR2 (germline): SGDLS, YYNGEE. The CDR3 spells CASRGPGGELFF. In nucleotides, the CDR3 is TGTGCCAGCAGGGGCCCTGGCGGGGAGCTGTTTTTT. Full variable domain (rest looked up from reference TRBV9 and TRBJ2-2): DSGVTQTPKHLITATGQRVTLRCSPRSGDLSVYWYQQSLDQGLQFLIQYYNGEERAKGNILERFSAQQFPDLHSELNLSSLELGDSALYFCASRGPGGELFFGEGSRLTVL.

The chain has TRBV16 and TRBJ1-1, with D maybe TRBD1 (6 bases). This CDR3 comprises 15 residues. CDR1 is KGHSY and CDR2 is FQNENV in the germline V gene. Trimming took 4 bases from V and 5 from J, leaving 17 bases between them. The CDR3 coding sequence is TGTGCCAGCAGCCGGGACACCGACTTCGGGACTGAAGCTTTCTTT. Translation gives CASSRDTDFGTEAFF.

The chain joins TRBV9 to TRBJ2-5; 8 positions match TRBD1. The V gene end was trimmed by 3 bases and the J gene end by 4 bases; junction bases not matched to a gene: 11. Germline CDR1 and CDR2: SGDLS and YYNGEE. The length of the CDR3 is 16 residues. CDR3 DNA: TGTGCCAGCAGCGCCCCATACAGGGGGAGCGGAGAGACCCAGTACTTC. Encoded protein: CASSAPYRGSGETQYF.

This clone was counted only a few times. The chain's CDR3 is CATSRDRGIYGYTF. DNA of the CDR3: TGTGCCACCAGCAGGGACAGGGGGATCTATGGCTACACCTTC. The rearrangement uses TRBV15 and TRBJ1-2, with 10 bases matching TRBD1. V shed 3 bases, J shed 4 bases, and the junction held 2 bases outside the gene matches. This CDR3 region has 14 residues. The germline V gene encodes CDR1 LNHNV and CDR2 YYDKDF (reference sequence).

The chain links TRBV7-9 to TRBJ1-4; the D is unclear. This CDR3 comprises 14 residues. Germline V gives CDR1 SEHNR, CDR2 FQNEAQ (reference sequence). The V end was cut by 7 bases, the J end by 5 bases, with 14 bases between. The CDR3 region has the DNA TGTGCCAGCACCCCGAGGCATCCCAATGAAAAACTGTTTTTT. Protein sequence: CASTPRHPNEKLFF.